The source of this T cell receptor beta chain is a study of breast tumors, draining lymph nodes, adjacent tissues. Samples came from axillary lymph nodes draining the breast cancer. There are many counts of this clonotype. Its antigen is unknown. TCRdb passed the multiplex PCR reads through MiXCR, listing each CDR3 protein once. There are 180,000 or so distinct CDR3 sequences in the sample; approximately 33% occur only once, and around 4.5% lies in the top ten. Findings and caveats of the study: Data fit most tumor T cells coming from lymph node, expanding in tumor. Luminal-like breast cancer showed significantly higher tumor–nontumor repertoire similarity than basal-like. Data only fit, rather than demonstrated, lymph node origin of most tumor T cells.

Sequencing was performed on axillary lymph node tissue. This receptor was obtained from a female donor with breast cancer. Some clones in this sample may be carry-over from other donors' samples.

In nucleotides, the CDR3 is TGTGCCAGCAGTTTAGAGGGAAGGGCTACCCCCGTGGGGACCCAGTACTTC. Its protein product is CASSLEGRATPVGTQYF. The chain combines TRBV12-3 or TRBV12-4 with TRBJ2-5; D remains unclear. This CDR3 contains 17 residues. V was trimmed by 1 base and J by 7 bases, leaving 22 bases between them.